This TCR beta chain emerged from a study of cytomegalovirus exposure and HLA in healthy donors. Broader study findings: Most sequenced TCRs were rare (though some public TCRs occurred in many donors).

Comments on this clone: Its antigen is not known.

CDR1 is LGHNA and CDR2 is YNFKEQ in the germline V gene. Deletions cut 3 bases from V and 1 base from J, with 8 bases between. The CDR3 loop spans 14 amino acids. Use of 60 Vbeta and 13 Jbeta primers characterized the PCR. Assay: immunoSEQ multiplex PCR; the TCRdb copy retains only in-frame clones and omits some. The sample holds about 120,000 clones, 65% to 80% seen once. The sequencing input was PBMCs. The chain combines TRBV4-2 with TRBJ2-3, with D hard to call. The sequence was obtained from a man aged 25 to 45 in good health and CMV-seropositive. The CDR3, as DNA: TGTGCCAGCAGCCAGGCCCCCGGCACAGATACGCAGTATTTT. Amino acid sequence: CASSQAPGTDTQYF.